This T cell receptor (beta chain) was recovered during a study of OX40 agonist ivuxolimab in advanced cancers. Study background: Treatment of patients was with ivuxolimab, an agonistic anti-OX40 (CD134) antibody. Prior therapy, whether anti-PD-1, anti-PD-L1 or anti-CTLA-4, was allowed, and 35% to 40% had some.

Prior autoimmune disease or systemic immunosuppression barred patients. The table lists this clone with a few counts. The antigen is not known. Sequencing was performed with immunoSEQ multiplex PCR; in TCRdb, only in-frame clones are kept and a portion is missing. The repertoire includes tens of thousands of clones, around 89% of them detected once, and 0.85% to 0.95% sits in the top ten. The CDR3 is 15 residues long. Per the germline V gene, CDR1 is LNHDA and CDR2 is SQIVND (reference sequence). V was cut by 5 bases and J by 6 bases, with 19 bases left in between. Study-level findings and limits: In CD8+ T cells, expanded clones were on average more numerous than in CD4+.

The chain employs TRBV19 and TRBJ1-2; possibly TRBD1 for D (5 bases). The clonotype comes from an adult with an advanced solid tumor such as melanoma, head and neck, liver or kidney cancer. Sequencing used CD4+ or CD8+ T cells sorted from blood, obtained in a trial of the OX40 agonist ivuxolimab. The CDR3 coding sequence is TGTGCCAGTAGTCCAGCGAGATGGGGCGACAATGGCTACACCTTC. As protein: CASSPARWGDNGYTF.